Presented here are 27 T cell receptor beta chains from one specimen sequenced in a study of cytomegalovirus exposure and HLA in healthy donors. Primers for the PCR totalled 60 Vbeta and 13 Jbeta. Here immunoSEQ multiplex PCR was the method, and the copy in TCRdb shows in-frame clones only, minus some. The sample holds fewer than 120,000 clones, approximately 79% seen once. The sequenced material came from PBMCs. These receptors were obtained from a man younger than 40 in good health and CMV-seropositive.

In DNA, the CDR3 is TGTGCCAGCAGTTTATTCGGGGAGGGCACTGAAGCTTTCTTT. This encodes CASSLFGEGTEAFF. This chain connects TRBV27 to TRBJ1-1; D is undetermined. CDR1 MNHEY and CDR2 SMNVEV come from the germline V gene (reference sequence). With 1 base removed from V and 4 bases from J, the gap between germline ends came to 10 bases. The CDR3 is made up of 14 amino acids.

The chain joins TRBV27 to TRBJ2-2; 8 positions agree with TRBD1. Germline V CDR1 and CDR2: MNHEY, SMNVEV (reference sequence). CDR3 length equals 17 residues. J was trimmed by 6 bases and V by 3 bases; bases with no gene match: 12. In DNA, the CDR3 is TGTGCCAGCAGTTTCTCCTTGGGACAGGTTGAGTCCGGGGAGCTGTTTTTT. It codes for CASSFSLGQVESGELFF.

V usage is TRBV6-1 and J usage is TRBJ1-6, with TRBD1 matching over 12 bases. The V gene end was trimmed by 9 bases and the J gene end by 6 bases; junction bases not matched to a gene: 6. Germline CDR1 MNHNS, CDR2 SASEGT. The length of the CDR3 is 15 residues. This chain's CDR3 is CASSRDRGPNSPLHF. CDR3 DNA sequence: TGTGCCAGTTCCCGGGACAGGGGGCCTAATTCACCCCTCCACTTT.

The CDR3 sequence: CASSRNDRKPFEQYF. The CDR3 nucleotides read TGTGCCAGCAGCCGCAACGACAGAAAACCTTTCGAGCAGTACTTC. The rearrangement uses TRBV11-2 and TRBJ2-7; D possibly corresponds to TRBD1 (5 bases). The CDR3 spans 15 residues. V was pared by 5 bases and J by 6 bases, with 20 bases between. CDR1 and CDR2 (germline): SGHAT, FQNNGV. The variable domain in full, completed from reference TRBV11-2 and TRBJ2-7, reads EAGVAQSPRYKIIEKRQSVAFWCNPISGHATLYWYQQILGQGPKLLIQFQNNGVVDDSQLPKDRFSAERLKGVDSTLKIQPAKLEDSAVYLCASSRNDRKPFEQYFGPGTRLTVT.

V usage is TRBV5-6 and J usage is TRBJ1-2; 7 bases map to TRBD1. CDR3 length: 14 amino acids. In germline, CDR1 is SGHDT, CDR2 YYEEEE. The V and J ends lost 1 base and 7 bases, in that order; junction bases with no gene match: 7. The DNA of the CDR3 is TGTGCCAGCAGCTTGTTGCGGACAGGAAGTGGCTACACCTTC. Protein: CASSLLRTGSGYTF.

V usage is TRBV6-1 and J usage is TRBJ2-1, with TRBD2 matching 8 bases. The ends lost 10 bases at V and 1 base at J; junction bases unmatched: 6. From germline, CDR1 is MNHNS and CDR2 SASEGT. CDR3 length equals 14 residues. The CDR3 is CAIRGGGSYNEQFF. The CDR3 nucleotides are TGTGCCATTCGGGGCGGGGGGTCCTACAATGAGCAGTTCTTC.

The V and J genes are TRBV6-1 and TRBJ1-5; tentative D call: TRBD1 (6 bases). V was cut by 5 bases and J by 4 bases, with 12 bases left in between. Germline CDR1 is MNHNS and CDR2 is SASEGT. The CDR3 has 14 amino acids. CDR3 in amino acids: CASSQGKSNQPQHF. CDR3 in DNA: TGTGCCAGCAGTCAGGGGAAGAGTAATCAGCCCCAGCATTTT.

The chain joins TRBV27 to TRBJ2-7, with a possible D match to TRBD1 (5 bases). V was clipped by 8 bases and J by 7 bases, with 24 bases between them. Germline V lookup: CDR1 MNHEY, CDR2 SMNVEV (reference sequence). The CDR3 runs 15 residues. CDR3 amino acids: CASRYSDRGDLEQYF. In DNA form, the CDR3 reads TGTGCCAGCCGCTATTCTGACAGAGGAGACCTAGAGCAGTACTTC.

CDR3 residues: CASGQGQTNYGYTF. DNA of the CDR3: TGTGCCAGCGGTCAGGGCCAGACAAACTATGGCTACACCTTC. The rearrangement joins TRBV7-9 to TRBJ1-2, with D possibly matching TRBD1 (5 bases). V was cut by 8 bases and J by 2 bases, with 15 bases left in between. The length of the CDR3 is 14 residues. The germline V gene has CDR1 SEHNR and CDR2 FQNEAQ (reference sequence).

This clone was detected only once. CDR3 sequence (DNA): TGTGCCAGCAGCCCTGAGGTGTCTTGGGTTGGTGGAAACACCATATATTTT. Its translation is CASSPEVSWVGGNTIYF. The rearrangement uses TRBV11-3 and TRBJ1-3; no definite D call. V lost 5 bases, J lost 3 bases, and 20 bases lay in between. Germline assignment: CDR1 SGHNT and CDR2 YENEEA. The length of the CDR3 is 17 residues.

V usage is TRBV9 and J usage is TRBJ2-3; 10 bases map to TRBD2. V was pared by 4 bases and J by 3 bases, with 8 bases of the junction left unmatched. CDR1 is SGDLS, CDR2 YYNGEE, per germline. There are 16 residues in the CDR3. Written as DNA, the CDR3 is TGTGCCAGCAGCAGTCAAAGCGGGGGGGCAACAGATACGCAGTATTTT. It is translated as CASSSQSGGATDTQYF.

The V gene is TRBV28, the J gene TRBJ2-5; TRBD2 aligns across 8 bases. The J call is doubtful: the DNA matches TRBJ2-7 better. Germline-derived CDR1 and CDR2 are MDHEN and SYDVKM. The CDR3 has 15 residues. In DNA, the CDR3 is TGTGCCAGCAGTTTTAGCGGGGTAAGAATTTACGAGCAGTACTTC. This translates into CASSFSGVRIYEQYF.

The CDR3 region has the DNA TGTGCCAGCAGTGTCCCGGACAGGGCGGGTAATGAGCAGTTCTTC. Translated: CASSVPDRAGNEQFF. The chain couples TRBV6-1 to TRBJ2-1, with 8 nucleotides matching TRBD1. The junction had 9 bases not matched to a gene; V was cut back by 4 bases and J by 7 bases. The CDR3 contains 15 residues. Germline CDR1 and CDR2: MNHNS and SASEGT.

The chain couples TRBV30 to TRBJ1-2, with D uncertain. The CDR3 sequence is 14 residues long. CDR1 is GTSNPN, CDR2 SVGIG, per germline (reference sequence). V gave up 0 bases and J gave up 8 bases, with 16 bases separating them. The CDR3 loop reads CAWSVRRDSGGYTF. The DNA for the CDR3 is TGTGCCTGGAGTGTACGGAGGGATTCGGGCGGCTACACCTTC.

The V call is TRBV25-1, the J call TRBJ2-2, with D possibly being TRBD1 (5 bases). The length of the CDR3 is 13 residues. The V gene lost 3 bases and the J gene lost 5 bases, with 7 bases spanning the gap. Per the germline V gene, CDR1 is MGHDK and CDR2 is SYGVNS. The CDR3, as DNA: TGTGCCAGCAGTGAGGGGCGAACCGGGGAGCTGTTTTTT. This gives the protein CASSEGRTGELFF. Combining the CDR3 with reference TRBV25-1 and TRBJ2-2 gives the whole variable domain EADIYQTPRYLVIGTGKKITLECSQTMGHDKMYWYQQDPGMELHLIHYSYGVNSTEKGDLSSESTVSRIRTEHFPLTLESARPSHTSQYLCASSEGRTGELFFGEGSRLTVL.

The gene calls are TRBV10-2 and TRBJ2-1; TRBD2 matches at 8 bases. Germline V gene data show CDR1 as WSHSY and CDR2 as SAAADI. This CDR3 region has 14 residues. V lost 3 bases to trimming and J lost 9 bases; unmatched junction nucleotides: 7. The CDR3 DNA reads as TGCGCCAGCAGTGAACCGGGAGGGGAGGGTGAGCAGTTCTTC. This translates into CASSEPGGEGEQFF.

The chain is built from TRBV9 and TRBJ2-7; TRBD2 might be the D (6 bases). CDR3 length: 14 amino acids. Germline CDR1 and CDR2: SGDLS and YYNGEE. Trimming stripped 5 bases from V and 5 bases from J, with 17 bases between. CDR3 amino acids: CASRPGLAAHEQYF. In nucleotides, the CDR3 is TGTGCCAGCAGGCCGGGACTCGCCGCCCACGAGCAGTACTTC.

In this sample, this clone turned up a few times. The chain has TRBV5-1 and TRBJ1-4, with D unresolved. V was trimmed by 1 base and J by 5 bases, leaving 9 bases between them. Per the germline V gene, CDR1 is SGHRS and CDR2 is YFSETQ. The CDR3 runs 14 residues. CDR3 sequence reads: CASSLTEMNEKLFF. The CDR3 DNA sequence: TGCGCCAGCAGCTTGACGGAGATGAATGAAAAACTGTTTTTT.

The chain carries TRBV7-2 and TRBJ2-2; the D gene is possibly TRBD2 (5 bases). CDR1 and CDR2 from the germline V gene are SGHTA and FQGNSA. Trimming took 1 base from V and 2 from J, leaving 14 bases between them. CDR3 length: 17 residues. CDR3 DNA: TGTGCCAGCAGCTTAGTGTCTAGCCATCCTAACACCGGGGAGCTGTTTTTT. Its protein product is CASSLVSSHPNTGELFF. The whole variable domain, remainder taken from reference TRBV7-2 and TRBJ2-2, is GAGVSQSPSNKVTEKGKDVELRCDPISGHTALYWYRQSLGQGLEFLIYFQGNSAPDKSGLPSDRFSAERTGGSVSTLTIQRTQQEDSAVYLCASSLVSSHPNTGELFFGEGSRLTVL.

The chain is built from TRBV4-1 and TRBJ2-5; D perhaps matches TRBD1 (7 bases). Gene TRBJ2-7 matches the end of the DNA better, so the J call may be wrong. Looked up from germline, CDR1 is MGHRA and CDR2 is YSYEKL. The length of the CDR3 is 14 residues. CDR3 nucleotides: TGCGCCAGCAGCCATGCGGGACAGCCCTACGAGCAGTACTTC. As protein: CASSHAGQPYEQYF.

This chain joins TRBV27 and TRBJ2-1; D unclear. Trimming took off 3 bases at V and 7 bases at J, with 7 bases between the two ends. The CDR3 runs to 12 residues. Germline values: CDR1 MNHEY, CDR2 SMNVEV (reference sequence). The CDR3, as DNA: TGTGCCAGCAGTTTTGTCGGGAATGAGCAGTTCTTC. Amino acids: CASSFVGNEQFF.

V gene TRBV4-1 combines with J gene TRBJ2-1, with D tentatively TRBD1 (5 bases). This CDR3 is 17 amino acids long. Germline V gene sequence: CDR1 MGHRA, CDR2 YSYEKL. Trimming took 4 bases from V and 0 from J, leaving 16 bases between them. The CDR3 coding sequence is TGCGCCAGCAGCCCCGTTTGGGGCAAGAGCTCCTACAATGAGCAGTTCTTC. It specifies CASSPVWGKSSYNEQFF.

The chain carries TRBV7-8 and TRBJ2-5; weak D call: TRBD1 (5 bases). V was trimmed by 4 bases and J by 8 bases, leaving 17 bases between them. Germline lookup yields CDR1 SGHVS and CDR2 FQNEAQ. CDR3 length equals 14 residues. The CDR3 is CASSSKNTGLTQYF. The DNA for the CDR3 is TGTGCCAGCAGCTCTAAGAATACAGGATTAACCCAGTACTTC.

The CDR3 loop is CASSGGGIDQPQHF. CDR3 DNA: TGTGCCAGCAGTGGGGGGGGTATCGATCAGCCCCAGCATTTT. The chain recombines TRBV25-1 with TRBJ1-5; tentative D call: TRBD1 (5 bases). Trimming took off 4 bases at V and 5 bases at J, with 12 bases between the two ends. CDR1 MGHDK and CDR2 SYGVNS come from the germline V gene. The CDR3 contains 14 residues. The complete variable domain, with remaining parts taken from reference TRBV25-1 and TRBJ1-5, reads EADIYQTPRYLVIGTGKKITLECSQTMGHDKMYWYQQDPGMELHLIHYSYGVNSTEKGDLSSESTVSRIRTEHFPLTLESARPSHTSQYLCASSGGGIDQPQHFGDGTRLSIL.

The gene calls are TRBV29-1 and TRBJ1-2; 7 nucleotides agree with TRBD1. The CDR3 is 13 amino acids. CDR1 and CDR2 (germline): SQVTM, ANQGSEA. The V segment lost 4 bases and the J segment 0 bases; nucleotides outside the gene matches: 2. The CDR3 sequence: CSVGDSANYGYTF. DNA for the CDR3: TGCAGCGTTGGGGACAGCGCTAACTATGGCTACACCTTC.

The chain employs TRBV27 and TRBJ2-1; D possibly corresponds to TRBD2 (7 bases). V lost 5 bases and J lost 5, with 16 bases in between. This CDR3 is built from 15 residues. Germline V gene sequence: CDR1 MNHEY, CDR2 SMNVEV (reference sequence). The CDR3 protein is CASSHRGAGDNEQFF. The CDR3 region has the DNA TGTGCCAGCAGTCATCGGGGGGCAGGAGACAATGAGCAGTTCTTC.

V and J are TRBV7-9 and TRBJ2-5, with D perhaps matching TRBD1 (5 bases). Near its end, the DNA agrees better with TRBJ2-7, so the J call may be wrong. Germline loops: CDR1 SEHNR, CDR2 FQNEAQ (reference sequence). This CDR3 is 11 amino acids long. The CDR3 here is CASQGSYEQYF. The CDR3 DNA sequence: TGTGCCAGCCAGGGCAGCTACGAGCAGTACTTC.